Following are 10 T cell receptor beta chains from one sample sequenced in a study of shared clonotypes between healthy human individuals. Assay: immunoSEQ multiplex PCR; the TCRdb copy retains only in-frame clones and omits some. The sample gives about half a million clones, 70% to 80% of which show up once; 13% is in the top ten. Material: PBMCs. The receptor set was obtained from a woman between 40 and 50 years old in good health. Some clones in this sample may be carry-over from other donors' samples.

The gene calls are TRBV5-6 and TRBJ2-7; D possibly matches TRBD1 or TRBD2 (5 bases each). V was clipped by 4 bases and J by 6 bases, with 20 bases between them. This CDR3 contains 15 residues. Germline loops: CDR1 SGHDT, CDR2 YYEEEE. The chain's CDR3 is CASSPPGTAAVEQYF. The CDR3 nucleotides read TGTGCCAGCAGCCCTCCCGGGACCGCGGCTGTCGAGCAGTACTTC.

The gene calls are TRBV29-1 and TRBJ1-2, with 8 bases aligning to TRBD1. The germline CDR1 and CDR2 sequences are SQVTM and ANQGSEA. CDR3 length: 11 residues. V was clipped by 6 bases and J by 4 bases; unmatched bases: 1. The CDR3 sequence is CSVDRGYGYTF. For the CDR3, the DNA is TGCAGCGTCGACAGGGGCTATGGCTACACCTTC.

In this sample, this clone turned up once. This chain joins TRBV25-1 and TRBJ2-2; D unclear. Germline V gives CDR1 MGHDK, CDR2 SYGVNS. There are 15 residues in the CDR3. V dropped 5 bases and J dropped 6 bases, with 16 bases sitting between them. The CDR3 DNA follows: TGTGCCAGCAGTCCCAGGACCCGTCTGTCCGGGGAGCTGTTTTTT. Translated, it gives CASSPRTRLSGELFF.

This sequence joins TRBV5-1 and TRBJ2-5, with TRBD2 matching over 7 bases. The V gene's germline CDR1 is SGHRS and CDR2 YFSETQ. This CDR3 has 16 residues. V lost 0 bases to trimming and J lost 1 base; unmatched junction nucleotides: 6. In nucleotides, the CDR3 is TGCGCCAGCAGCTTGGGGGGAGTAGCGGGCCAAGAGACCCAGTACTTC. This encodes CASSLGGVAGQETQYF.

This chain uses TRBV27 with TRBJ1-2, with a weak D call TRBD1 (5 bases). There are 14 residues in the CDR3. V shed 5 bases and J shed 7 bases, with 17 bases lying between them. The germline CDR1 and CDR2 sequences are MNHEY and SMNVEV (reference sequence). This CDR3 is CASSPRDARSGYTF. The CDR3, as DNA: TGTGCCAGCAGTCCCCGGGACGCCCGGTCTGGCTACACCTTC.

The chain recombines TRBV30 with TRBJ2-1; 7 nucleotides align to TRBD1. CDR1 is GTSNPN, CDR2 SVGIG, per germline (reference sequence). The J segment lost 6 bases and the V segment lost 1 base, leaving 3 bases of the junction unmatched. The CDR3 totals 13 residues. In nucleotides, the CDR3 is TGTGCCTGGAGTGGCAGGGGGTTCAATGAGCAGTTCTTC. Encoded protein: CAWSGRGFNEQFF. The whole variable domain, filled in from reference TRBV30 and TRBJ2-1, reads SQTIHQWPATLVQPVGSPLSLECTVEGTSNPNLYWYRQAAGRGLQLLFYSVGIGQISSEVPQNLSASRPQDRQFILSSKKLLLSDSGFYLCAWSGRGFNEQFFGPGTRLTVL.

The V call is TRBV28, the J call TRBJ2-7; 7 bases align to TRBD2. The CDR3 is 14 residues long. The V gene's germline CDR1 is MDHEN and CDR2 SYDVKM. V dropped 3 bases and J dropped 3; count of bases not matched to a gene: 5. The chain's CDR3 is CASSFTGRLYEQYF. Here the CDR3 DNA reads TGTGCCAGCAGTTTTACCGGGAGGCTCTACGAGCAGTACTTC.

As for this clone: The sample has other DNA sequences that encode this CDR3 too. The chain is built from TRBV10-2 and TRBJ1-1; no clear D. Trimming shortened V by 4 bases and J by 2 bases, and 5 bases separated the two germline ends. The length of the CDR3 is 12 residues. Per germline, CDR1 WSHSY and CDR2 SAAADI. CDR3 loop: CASSVGNTEAFF. The CDR3 DNA reads as TGCGCCAGCAGTGTGGGTAACACTGAAGCTTTCTTT.

V usage is TRBV5-4 and J usage is TRBJ2-5, with 10 bases identical to TRBD2. In germline, CDR1 is SGHNT, CDR2 YYREEE (reference sequence). With 9 bases clipped from V and 4 bases from J, the junction kept 12 bases outside the gene matches. The CDR3 is 15 residues long. The CDR3 coding sequence is TGTGCCACCGCCTCGACTAGCGGGTTGAGAGAGACCCAGTACTTC. It specifies CATASTSGLRETQYF. Variable domain in full (rest from reference TRBV5-4 and TRBJ2-5): ETGVTQSPTHLIKTRGQQVTLRCSSQSGHNTVSWYQQALGQGPQFIFQYYREEENGRGNFPPRFSGLQFPNYSSELNVNALELDDSALYLCATASTSGLRETQYFGPGTRLLVL.

J is TRBJ2-3 and V is TRBV5-4; no firm D call. Germline V gives CDR1 SGHNT, CDR2 YYREEE (reference sequence). The V gene lost 3 bases and the J gene lost 2 bases, with 13 bases spanning the gap. The CDR3 runs 15 residues. CDR3 residues: CASSSDPLVTDTQYF. For the CDR3, the DNA is TGTGCCAGCAGCTCCGACCCGTTAGTCACAGATACGCAGTATTTT.